This T cell receptor (beta chain) was found in a study of blood T cells in healthy people across ages. This clonotype came up once. What it binds is not known. Whole-study findings and limits: Correlation between TCR beta diversity and naive T cell percentage was strong. For the donors, CMV status was unknown and possibly confounded expanded clonotype changes.

The CDR3 has 13 residues. The germline gives CDR1 DFQATT, CDR2 SNEGSKA (reference sequence). With 1 base clipped from V and 4 bases from J, the junction kept 3 bases outside the gene matches. With a J-beta primer mix and a sample-barcoded 5' primer, a second PCR ran roughly 6 to 12 cycles. TCRdb called the 5' RACE reads again in MiXCR, with one record for every CDR3 protein. The table lists 1.5 million to 2 million distinct CDR3 sequences, approximately 39% of them singletons. Sequencing input: blood. The sequence came from a human donor in good health. The chain is built from TRBV20-1 and TRBJ1-2, with TRBD1 matching over 7 bases. CDR3 DNA: TGCAGTGCTAGAGCAGGGGGGATCTATGGCTACACCTTC. This translates into CSARAGGIYGYTF.